This T cell receptor beta chain was sequenced in a study of blood T cells in healthy people across ages. The wider study: When template switching was applied, about one barcoded beta molecule was captured per two T cells. General observations from the study: PBMCs were not sorted, which prevented a conclusive comparison of naive versus antigen-experienced cells.

This clonotype was counted ten times or more. Its specificity is not known. Then a second PCR, running roughly 7 to 11 cycles, was carried out with a sample-barcoded 5' primer and a J-beta primer mix. Using its own MiXCR run on the 5' RACE reads, TCRdb lists one record per CDR3 protein. Of 450,000 to 700,000 distinct CDR3 sequences in the sample, 27% are singletons; the top ten hold about a fifth. This CDR3 is built from 12 residues. Trimming stripped 8 bases from V and 3 bases from J, with 7 bases between. Per germline, CDR1 KGHDR and CDR2 SFDVKD. This chain connects TRBV24-1 to TRBJ2-1; perhaps TRBD1 as D (6 bases). This receptor was taken from a woman aged 70-85 years in good health. Sequenced sample: blood. The CDR3 region is CATTDSYNEQFF. In DNA, the CDR3 is TGTGCCACCACGGACAGCTACAATGAGCAGTTCTTC.